The sequence of this T cell receptor beta chain was determined in a study of Graves' ophthalmopathy and Graves' hyperthyroidism. This clonotype was seen ten or more times. CDR3 size: 14 residues. CDR1 and CDR2 (germline): DFQATT, SNEGSKA (reference sequence). The V gene lost 5 bases and the J gene lost 7 bases, with 15 bases spanning the gap. RNA served as the template for amplifying TCR beta CDR3 regions. First-round RT-PCR relied on HTBI primers, and a second-round multiplex PCR came next. TCRdb processed the multiplex PCR reads anew with MiXCR; each CDR3 protein has one entry. Of 560,000 or so distinct CDR3 sequences in the sample, less than 40% were seen once.

The material sequenced was peripheral blood or thyroid tissue (not recorded which). The TCR comes from an adult man with Graves' hyperthyroidism. The V and J genes are TRBV20-1 and TRBJ1-6, with unresolved D. The CDR3 DNA is TGCAGTGCTCCCTCAGCAACATGGAATTCACCCCTCCACTTT. Amino acids: CSAPSATWNSPLHF.